This TCR beta chain was captured by sequencing in a study of Ad26.COV2.S vaccination and SARS-CoV-2 variants. General study findings and limits: Substantial post-vaccination breadth of spike-specific CD8+ and CD4+ T cell responses was reported. Vaccinated and placebo-treated recipients had similar non-spike TCR breadth. While placebo recipients had lower spike-specific TCR breadth, vaccine recipients had more.

Germline V gives CDR1 MNHEY, CDR2 SVGAGI. The CDR3 runs to 13 residues. V was clipped by 6 bases and J by 8 bases, with 16 bases between them. Some clones are missing from TCRdb's copy, which holds only in-frame ones; the method was immunoSEQ multiplex PCR. The profile covers roughly 100,000 clones, with over 60% appearing a single time and about 18% taken by the ten largest. Concerning this clone: Its antigen is currently unknown.

This receptor was identified in a human donor who had recovered from COVID-19. The sample was peripheral blood, taken after recovery from COVID-19. This chain joins TRBV6-5 and TRBJ1-2; unclear D gene. Here the CDR3 reads CASREAAGLGYTF. The DNA of the CDR3 is TGTGCCAGCAGAGAGGCGGCCGGTTTAGGCTACACCTTC.